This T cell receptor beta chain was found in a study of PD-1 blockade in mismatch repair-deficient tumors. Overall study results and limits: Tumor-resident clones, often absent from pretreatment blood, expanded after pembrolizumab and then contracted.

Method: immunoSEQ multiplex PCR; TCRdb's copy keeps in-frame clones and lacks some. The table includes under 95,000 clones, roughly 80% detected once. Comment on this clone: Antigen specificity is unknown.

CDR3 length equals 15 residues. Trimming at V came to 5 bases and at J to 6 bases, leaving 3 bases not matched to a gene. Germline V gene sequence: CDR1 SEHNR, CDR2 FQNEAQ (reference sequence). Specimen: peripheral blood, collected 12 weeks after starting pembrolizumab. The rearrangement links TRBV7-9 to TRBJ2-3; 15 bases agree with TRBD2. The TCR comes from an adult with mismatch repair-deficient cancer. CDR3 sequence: CASSPGTSGRDTQYF. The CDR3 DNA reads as TGTGCCAGCAGCCCCGGGACTAGCGGGAGGGATACGCAGTATTTT.